Listed below are T cell receptor beta chains from one sample, sequenced in a study of CD8+CD57+ T cells in acquired aplastic anemia. TCRdb itself ran the reads through MiXCR, one entry per CDR3 protein. The sample holds roughly 58,000 distinct CDR3 sequences, under 55% seen once. The sequencing sample was made of sorted CD4+, CD8+, or CD8+CD57+ T cells (not recorded which) from PBMCs. These receptors all stem from a human donor in good health, serving as a control. CDR3s include the opening cysteine and the closing phenylalanine or tryptophan. The D gene is left open where the match is weak. Clone size is given for some rows only: seen once, a few or many times, or a class if the clone is expanded.

>TRBJ2-1|16|TRBD2|many|TRBV9
CASSVLRGGRGTEQFF
TGTGCCAGCAGCGTATTGCGTGGCGGGAGGGGAACTGAGCAGTTCTTC
>TRBJ1-6|15|NA|few|TRBV2
CASSEATPRNSPLHF
TGTGCCAGCAGTGAAGCAACGCCGAGAAATTCACCCCTCCACTTT
>TRBJ2-3|15|TRBD1|once|TRBV15
CATSRATGGTDTQYF
TGTGCCACCAGCAGGGCTACAGGGGGGACAGATACGCAGTATTTT
>TRBJ1-4|15|NA|NA|TRBV4-1
CANSPWGGGSEKLFF
TGCGCCAACAGCCCCTGGGGGGGAGGAAGTGAAAAACTGTTTTTT
>TRBJ2-2|15|TRBD1|many|TRBV14
CASSGRDRGRRELFF
TGTGCCAGCAGCGGCCGGGACAGGGGGCGCCGGGAGCTGTTTTTT
>TRBJ1-3|15|NA|NA|TRBV20-1
CSAREGSGNGNTIYF
TGCAGTGCTAGAGAGGGCAGCGGAAATGGAAACACCATATATTTT
>TRBJ1-1|15|NA|NA|TRBV7-8
CASSLASVENTEAFF
TGTGCCAGCAGCTTAGCTTCGGTCGAGAACACTGAAGCTTTCTTT
>TRBJ2-2|16|TRBD2|many|TRBV5-1
CASSFLAGPNTGELFF
TGCGCCAGCAGCTTCCTAGCGGGACCGAACACCGGGGAGCTGTTTTTT
>TRBJ2-3|12|NA|many|TRBV5-1
CASSGGESTQYF
TGCGCCAGCAGCGGGGGCGAATCAACGCAGTATTTT
>TRBJ1-5|14|NA|many|TRBV6-1
CASSQTGSGQPQHF
TGTGCCAGCAGCCAAACAGGGTCGGGACAGCCCCAGCATTTT
>TRBJ2-2|15|NA|NA|TRBV15
CATSRDAGSAGELSF
TGTGCCACCAGCAGAGATGCCGGATCCGCCGGGGAGCTGTCTTTT
>TRBJ1-6|13|TRBD1|NA|TRBV20-1
CSAWDRVNSPLHF
TGCAGTGCGTGGGACAGGGTAAATTCACCCCTCCACTTT
>TRBJ2-7|11|NA|many|TRBV30
CAWGISYEQYF
TGTGCCTGGGGAATCTCCTACGAGCAGTACTTC
>TRBJ1-1|13|NA|NA|TRBV6-1
CASRDREATEAFF
TGTGCCAGCAGGGATCGGGAGGCCACTGAAGCTTTCTTT
>TRBJ2-1|14|TRBD2|NA|TRBV7-3
CASSFSGTSNEQFF
TGTGCCAGCAGCTTCAGCGGGACTAGCAATGAGCAGTTCTTC
>TRBJ1-1|16|NA|NA|TRBV10-3
CAISEMGSGMNTEAFF
TGTGCCATCAGTGAGATGGGGAGCGGCATGAACACTGAAGCTTTCTTT
>TRBJ2-5|15|NA|NA|TRBV19
CASSRGSGGQETQYF
TGTGCCAGTAGTCGGGGTAGCGGAGGACAAGAGACCCAGTACTTC
>TRBJ2-2|13|NA|once|TRBV19
CASSVVDAGELFF
TGTGCCAGTAGCGTCGTTGACGCCGGGGAGCTGTTTTTT
>TRBJ2-7|18|TRBD2|NA|TRBV10-3
CAISARASGGPTGYEQYF
TGTGCCATCAGTGCTAGGGCTAGCGGGGGACCAACCGGTTACGAGCAGTACTTC
>TRBJ1-2|13|NA|NA|TRBV6-1
CASSERPSSEYTF
TGTGCCAGCAGTGAACGTCCTTCTAGCGAGTACACCTTC
>TRBJ2-7|12|TRBD1|few|TRBV29-1
CSARTGVREQYF
TGCAGCGCCAGGACAGGGGTGAGAGAGCAGTACTTC
>TRBJ2-3|15|NA|NA|TRBV4-2
CASSQETGRPDTQYF
TGTGCCAGCAGCCAAGAAACAGGGCGTCCGGATACGCAGTATTTT
>TRBJ1-4|13|NA|many|TRBV10-2
CASSGLINEKLFF
TGCGCCAGCAGTGGACTGATTAATGAAAAACTGTTTTTT
>TRBJ2-5|13|TRBD2|NA|TRBV5-5
CASSPGLEGTQYF
TGTGCCAGCAGCCCCGGACTAGAAGGGACCCAGTACTTC
>TRBJ1-2|13|TRBD1|NA|TRBV2
CASTPGQGRGYTF
TGTGCCAGCACCCCGGGACAGGGCCGGGGCTACACCTTC
>TRBJ2-3|20|NA|NA|TRBV10-3
CAISSEGELGILASTDTQYF
TGTGCCATCAGCTCCGAAGGGGAGTTGGGAATCCTTGCTAGCACAGATACGCAGTATTTT
>TRBJ1-2|14|NA|NA|TRBV9
CASSVAAADYGYTF
TGTGCCAGCAGCGTAGCGGCGGCAGACTATGGCTACACCTTC
>TRBJ2-7|15|TRBD2|many|TRBV7-9
CASSLGTSGRDEQYF
TGTGCCAGCAGCTTAGGGACTAGCGGGAGGGACGAGCAGTACTTC
>TRBJ1-2|11|NA|NA|TRBV9
CASSVGTGYTF
TGTGCCAGCAGCGTAGGGACAGGCTACACCTTC
>TRBJ2-3|14|NA|NA|TRBV20-1
CSAGGPASTDTQYF
TGCAGTGCTGGGGGGCCGGCTAGCACAGATACGCAGTATTTT
>TRBJ2-1|13|NA|NA|TRBV11-3
CASQGRGYNEQFF
TGTGCCAGCCAGGGGAGGGGTTACAATGAGCAGTTCTTC
>TRBJ1-1|15|NA|NA|TRBV2
CASGPDGAMNTEAFF
TGTGCCAGCGGGCCTGACGGGGCAATGAACACTGAAGCTTTCTTT